The next 28 T cell receptor beta chains were all read from a single sample in a study of blood T cell repertoires in COVID-19. Measured with immunoSEQ multiplex PCR; TCRdb has only the in-frame clones, and not every one. The sample shows more than 55,000 clones, more than 70% of them seen only once. Sequences were obtained from peripheral blood. The receptors derive from a man in his 60s with active or convalescent COVID-19.

The chain has TRBV10-2 and TRBJ2-7, with 8 bases lining up with TRBD2. CDR1 and CDR2 (germline): WSHSY, SAAADI. With V trimmed by 8 bases and J by 2 bases, 5 bases remained unmatched. The CDR3 is made up of 13 amino acids. As DNA, the CDR3 is TGCGCCAGCTCCAGCGGGAGAGCCTACGAGCAGTACTTC. Protein product: CASSSGRAYEQYF.

This clone has just one count. This chain connects TRBV2 to TRBJ2-6; D gene unclear. V was cut by 3 bases and J by 2 bases, with 8 bases left in between. The germline CDR1 and CDR2 sequences are SNHLY and FYNNEI. CDR3 length equals 15 residues. As DNA, the CDR3 is TGTGCCAGCAGTGACGGAGACGCTGGGGCCAACGTCCTGACTTTC. It specifies CASSDGDAGANVLTF.

The chain joins TRBV7-2 to TRBJ2-3; 8 nucleotides match TRBD1. CDR3 length: 16 amino acids. V dropped 5 bases and J dropped 1; count of bases not matched to a gene: 8. Germline V gene sequence: CDR1 SGHTA, CDR2 FQGNSA. CDR3 nucleotide sequence: TGTGCCAGCAGCCTCCAACGACAGGGGCGCACAGATACGCAGTATTTT. It is translated as CASSLQRQGRTDTQYF.

The chain couples TRBV5-1 to TRBJ1-2; no clear D. V lost 6 bases, J lost 3 bases, and 12 bases lay in between. The CDR3 loop spans 13 amino acids. Germline CDR1 SGHRS, CDR2 YFSETQ. The CDR3 region has the DNA TGCGCCAGCACTGAAGACATACACTATGGCTACACCTTC. Protein sequence: CASTEDIHYGYTF.

The genes are TRBV19 and TRBJ1-1; D is unresolved. Per germline, CDR1 LNHDA and CDR2 SQIVND (reference sequence). The length of the CDR3 is 17 residues. V was clipped by 3 bases and J by 0 bases, with 17 bases between them. The CDR3 sequence: CASSIVLRGVMNTEAFF. The CDR3, as DNA: TGTGCCAGTAGTATCGTATTACGGGGAGTTATGAACACTGAAGCTTTCTTT. Full variable domain (rest looked up from reference TRBV19 and TRBJ1-1): DGGITQSPKYLFRKEGQNVTLSCEQNLNHDAMYWYRQDPGQGLRLIYYSQIVNDFQKGDIAEGYSVSREKKESFPLTVTSAQKNPTAFYLCASSIVLRGVMNTEAFFGQGTRLTVV.

The V call is TRBV30, the J call TRBJ2-2, with 7 bases lining up with TRBD1. V lost 2 bases to trimming and J lost 4 bases; unmatched junction nucleotides: 4. CDR1 and CDR2 from the germline V gene are GTSNPN and SVGIG (reference sequence). The CDR3 sequence is 14 residues long. The CDR3 loop is CAWSKGQTTGELFF. DNA for the CDR3: TGTGCCTGGAGTAAGGGACAGACCACCGGGGAGCTGTTTTTT.

This clone occurred once. The chain has TRBV27 and TRBJ2-7, with TRBD1 identical over 9 bases. The junction had 5 bases not matched to a gene; V was cut back by 6 bases and J by 5 bases. Per the germline V gene, CDR1 is MNHEY and CDR2 is SMNVEV (reference sequence). CDR3 size: 13 residues. The CDR3 spells CASSRWTGDEQYF. DNA for the CDR3: TGTGCCAGCAGCCGTTGGACAGGGGACGAGCAGTACTTC.

This sequence joins TRBV11-2 and TRBJ2-3; TRBD2 is a possible D gene (6 bases). The germline V gene encodes CDR1 SGHAT and CDR2 FQNNGV. The V end lost 2 bases, the J end lost 2 bases, and 14 bases lay between the germline ends. The CDR3 is 16 residues long. The CDR3 region is CASSLSRRGSTDTQYF. CDR3 DNA sequence: TGTGCCAGCAGCTTATCAAGGAGGGGCTCCACAGATACGCAGTATTTT.

The chain has TRBV6-1 and TRBJ1-2; D might be TRBD1 (5 bases). This CDR3 has 14 amino acids. Trimming took off 0 bases at V and 6 bases at J, with 11 bases between the two ends. In germline, CDR1 is MNHNS, CDR2 SASEGT. CDR3 bases: TGTGCCAGCAGTGAAGCGTCGGGGGTGGATGGCTACACCTTC. Translation gives CASSEASGVDGYTF.

The chain employs TRBV19 and TRBJ1-4; 8 bases agree with TRBD1. CDR1 is LNHDA and CDR2 is SQIVND in the germline V gene (reference sequence). The CDR3 is made up of 16 amino acids. The ends lost 2 bases at V and 8 bases at J; junction bases unmatched: 10. This CDR3 is CASSITGYRDREKLFF. The CDR3 nucleotides read TGTGCCAGTAGTATAACGGGATACCGGGACAGGGAAAAACTGTTTTTT. Full variable domain (outside the CDR3, taken from reference TRBV19 and TRBJ1-4): DGGITQSPKYLFRKEGQNVTLSCEQNLNHDAMYWYRQDPGQGLRLIYYSQIVNDFQKGDIAEGYSVSREKKESFPLTVTSAQKNPTAFYLCASSITGYRDREKLFFGSGTQLSVL.

This sequence joins TRBV7-9 and TRBJ1-4, with TRBD1 matching 7 bases. V shed 4 bases and J 7 bases; nucleotides not matched to a gene: 9. The CDR3 loop spans 15 amino acids. Per germline, CDR1 SEHNR and CDR2 FQNEAQ (reference sequence). This chain's CDR3 is CASSSQQGTIEKLFF. The CDR3 coding sequence is TGTGCCAGCAGCTCCCAACAGGGGACCATTGAAAAACTGTTTTTT.

The J gene is TRBJ1-5, the V gene TRBV10-3; D is undetermined. The CDR3 is made up of 13 amino acids. Trimming removed 3 bases at V and 1 base at J, with 4 bases between. Looked up from germline, CDR1 is ENHRY and CDR2 is SYGVKD. The CDR3 nucleotides read TGTGCCATCAGTGAACGGAGCAATCAGCCCCAGCATTTT. Its translation is CAISERSNQPQHF.

The chain has TRBV2 and TRBJ1-5, with a possible D match to TRBD1 (6 bases). Between the trimmed V and J ends, which lost 7 bases and 0 bases, there was a span of 16 bases. CDR1 is SNHLY and CDR2 is FYNNEI in the germline V gene. The CDR3 totals 16 residues. The CDR3 DNA sequence: TGTGCCAGCACCCCCAGGGGTCATCTTAGCAATCAGCCCCAGCATTTT. This codes for CASTPRGHLSNQPQHF.

The chain has TRBV5-1 and TRBJ1-1; D gene ambiguous. Germline lookup yields CDR1 SGHRS and CDR2 YFSETQ. The CDR3 covers 13 residues. V lost 0 bases and J 13 bases, leaving 16 bases between the germline ends. CDR3 nucleotide sequence: TGCGCCAGCAGCTTGGAGGCACGCCGGGAGGGTTTCTTT. Translated: CASSLEARREGFF.

The chain links TRBV11-2 to TRBJ2-1; 8 nucleotides match TRBD2. The junction had 8 bases not matched to a gene; V was cut back by 3 bases and J by 7 bases. The CDR3 runs 15 residues. The germline gives CDR1 SGHAT, CDR2 FQNNGV. CDR3 nucleotide sequence: TGTGCCAGCAGCTTCGGTATCGGGGGGGGTAATGAGCAGTTCTTC. This gives the protein CASSFGIGGGNEQFF.

A word on this clone: Other DNA sequences within the sample encode an identical CDR3. V usage is TRBV19 and J usage is TRBJ2-2, with 11 bases matching TRBD2. V lost 5 bases and J lost 3; bases outside the gene matches: 2. CDR1 and CDR2 (germline): LNHDA, SQIVND (reference sequence). The CDR3 loop spans 15 amino acids. The CDR3 sequence: CASSPLAGDTGELFF. CDR3 nucleotide sequence: TGTGCCAGTAGTCCACTAGCGGGGGACACCGGGGAGCTGTTTTTT.

The chain employs TRBV19 and TRBJ1-2; 11 positions match TRBD1. With 5 bases clipped from V and 4 bases from J, the junction kept 12 bases outside the gene matches. Germline-derived CDR1 and CDR2 are LNHDA and SQIVND (reference sequence). The CDR3 is 17 amino acids. CDR3 nucleotides: TGTGCCAGTAGTCCCCGGACAGGGGGCTCGTTTTTCTATGGCTACACCTTC. Its protein product is CASSPRTGGSFFYGYTF.

This clone was recorded only once. The chain carries TRBV7-6 and TRBJ2-2; possible D gene TRBD1, 6 bases. Germline-derived CDR1 and CDR2 are SGHVS and FNYEAQ. The V and J ends lost 6 bases and 4 bases respectively, with 12 bases between them. This CDR3 contains 14 residues. The CDR3 DNA follows: TGTGCCAGCAGTCGGACAGTCTCCACCGGGGAGCTGTTTTTT. It encodes CASSRTVSTGELFF.

The V call is TRBV5-4, the J call TRBJ1-1, with D perhaps TRBD1 (5 bases). Per germline, CDR1 SGHNT and CDR2 YYREEE (reference sequence). CDR3 length equals 16 residues. Trimming shortened V by 0 bases and J by 1 base, and 13 bases separated the two germline ends. The CDR3 DNA sequence: TGTGCCAGCAGCTTGGGGCAGGGAGGCCCGAACACTGAAGCTTTCTTT. Translating gives CASSLGQGGPNTEAFF.

This chain joins TRBV18 and TRBJ1-1, with 7 positions matching TRBD1. There are 13 residues in the CDR3. The V segment lost 5 bases and the J segment 5 bases; nucleotides outside the gene matches: 5. From germline, CDR1 is KGHSH and CDR2 LQKENI. This CDR3 is CASSSGQNTEAFF. The CDR3, as DNA: TGTGCCAGCTCATCGGGACAGAATACTGAAGCTTTCTTT.

The chain is built from TRBV18 and TRBJ2-7, with D possibly TRBD1 on 6 matching bases. The length of the CDR3 is 14 residues. Germline CDR1 is KGHSH and CDR2 is LQKENI. V shed 3 bases and J shed 2 bases, with 11 bases lying between them. CDR3 in DNA: TGTGCCAGCTCACCCCGGACAGATGCCTACGAGCAGTACTTC. Translation: CASSPRTDAYEQYF. Variable domain in full (rest from reference TRBV18 and TRBJ2-7): NAGVMQNPRHLVRRRGQEARLRCSPMKGHSHVYWYRQLPEEGLKFMVYLQKENIIDESGMPKERFSAEFPKEGPSILRIQQVVRGDSAAYFCASSPRTDAYEQYFGPGTRLTVT.

V is TRBV18 and J is TRBJ1-4; 10 bases fit TRBD1. In germline, CDR1 is KGHSH, CDR2 LQKENI. The CDR3 totals 17 residues. Losses at the gene ends were 0 bases for V and 2 bases for J; bases not matched to a gene: 3. DNA for the CDR3: TGTGCCAGCTCACCACCGGGACAGGGGCCCACTAATGAAAAACTGTTTTTT. Translating gives CASSPPGQGPTNEKLFF.

CDR3 in amino acids: CALGQRDGYTF. CDR3 in DNA: TGTGCCTTGGGACAGAGAGATGGCTACACCTTC. V gene TRBV30 combines with J gene TRBJ1-2; 7 nucleotides line up with TRBD1. After removal of 7 bases from V and 6 bases from J, the junction contained 5 bases not matched to a gene. The CDR3 totals 11 residues. Per germline, CDR1 GTSNPN and CDR2 SVGIG (reference sequence).

This clone has a single count. This chain joins TRBV4-1 and TRBJ1-5; 9 bases fit TRBD1. This CDR3 has 20 amino acids. The V and J ends lost 2 bases and 0 bases, in that order; junction bases with no gene match: 14. Germline assignment: CDR1 MGHRA and CDR2 YSYEKL. The CDR3 loop is CASSQRDRGALRDSNQPQHF. The CDR3, as DNA: TGCGCCAGCAGCCAACGAGACAGGGGGGCTCTGAGGGATAGCAATCAGCCCCAGCATTTT.

The chain joins TRBV5-1 to TRBJ2-3; TRBD2 aligns across 10 bases. The V and J ends lost 0 bases and 2 bases, in that order; junction bases with no gene match: 3. The CDR3 runs 16 residues. From germline, CDR1 is SGHRS and CDR2 YFSETQ. This CDR3 reads CASSLELAGSTDTQYF. The CDR3 DNA reads TGCGCCAGCAGCTTGGAACTAGCGGGGTCCACAGATACGCAGTATTTT.

The chain employs TRBV5-8 and TRBJ2-7; the D is unclear. Germline loops: CDR1 SGHTS, CDR2 YDEGEE. The CDR3 is 13 residues long. V dropped 0 bases and J dropped 2 bases, with 6 bases sitting between them. Here the CDR3 DNA reads TGTGCCAGCAGCTTGGGACTTACCTACGAGCAGTACTTC. This sequence encodes CASSLGLTYEQYF.

The rearrangement links TRBV7-2 to TRBJ1-1; 12 positions match TRBD1. The CDR3 is 17 amino acids. Germline lookup yields CDR1 SGHTA and CDR2 FQGNSA. With V trimmed by 1 base and J by 4 bases, 7 bases remained unmatched. This chain's CDR3 is CASSLVGQGARGTEAFF. CDR3 DNA sequence: TGTGCCAGCAGCTTAGTGGGACAGGGGGCTCGTGGCACTGAAGCTTTCTTT.

The chain is built from TRBV12-3 or TRBV12-4 and TRBJ2-2; possible D gene TRBD1, 5 bases. CDR3 size: 13 residues. V was trimmed by 6 bases and J by 4 bases, leaving 9 bases between them. The CDR3 coding sequence is TGTGCCAGCAGCAGACAGTCCACCGGGGAGCTGTTTTTT. Translation: CASSRQSTGELFF.